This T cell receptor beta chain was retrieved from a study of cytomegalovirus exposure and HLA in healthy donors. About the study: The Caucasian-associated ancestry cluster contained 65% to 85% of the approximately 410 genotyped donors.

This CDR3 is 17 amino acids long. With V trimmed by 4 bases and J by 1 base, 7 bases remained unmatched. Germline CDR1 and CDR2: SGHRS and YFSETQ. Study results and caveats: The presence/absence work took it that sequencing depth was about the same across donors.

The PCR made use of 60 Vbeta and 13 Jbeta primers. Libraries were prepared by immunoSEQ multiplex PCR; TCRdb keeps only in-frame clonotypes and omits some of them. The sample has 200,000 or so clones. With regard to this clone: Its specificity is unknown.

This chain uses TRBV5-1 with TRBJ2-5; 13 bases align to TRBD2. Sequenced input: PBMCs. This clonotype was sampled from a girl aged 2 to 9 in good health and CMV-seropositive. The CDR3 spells CASSAFTSGRAQETQYF. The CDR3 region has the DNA TGCGCCAGCAGCGCCTTCACTAGCGGGAGGGCCCAAGAGACCCAGTACTTC.